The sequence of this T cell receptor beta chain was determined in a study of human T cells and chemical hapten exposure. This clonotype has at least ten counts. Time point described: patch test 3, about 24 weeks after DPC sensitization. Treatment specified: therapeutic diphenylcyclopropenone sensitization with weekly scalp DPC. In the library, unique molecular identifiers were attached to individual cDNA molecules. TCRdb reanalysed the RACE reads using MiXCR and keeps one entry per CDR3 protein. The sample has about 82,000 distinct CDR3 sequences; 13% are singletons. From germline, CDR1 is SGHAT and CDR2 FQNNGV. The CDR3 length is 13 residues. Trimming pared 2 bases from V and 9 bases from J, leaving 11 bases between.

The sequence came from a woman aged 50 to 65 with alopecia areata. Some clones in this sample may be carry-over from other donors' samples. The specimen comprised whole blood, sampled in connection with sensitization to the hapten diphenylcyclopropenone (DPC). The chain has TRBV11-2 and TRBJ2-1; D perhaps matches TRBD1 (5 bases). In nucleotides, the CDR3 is TGTGCCAGCAGCTTATTCCTCGACAGTGAGCAGTTCTTC. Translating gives CASSLFLDSEQFF.